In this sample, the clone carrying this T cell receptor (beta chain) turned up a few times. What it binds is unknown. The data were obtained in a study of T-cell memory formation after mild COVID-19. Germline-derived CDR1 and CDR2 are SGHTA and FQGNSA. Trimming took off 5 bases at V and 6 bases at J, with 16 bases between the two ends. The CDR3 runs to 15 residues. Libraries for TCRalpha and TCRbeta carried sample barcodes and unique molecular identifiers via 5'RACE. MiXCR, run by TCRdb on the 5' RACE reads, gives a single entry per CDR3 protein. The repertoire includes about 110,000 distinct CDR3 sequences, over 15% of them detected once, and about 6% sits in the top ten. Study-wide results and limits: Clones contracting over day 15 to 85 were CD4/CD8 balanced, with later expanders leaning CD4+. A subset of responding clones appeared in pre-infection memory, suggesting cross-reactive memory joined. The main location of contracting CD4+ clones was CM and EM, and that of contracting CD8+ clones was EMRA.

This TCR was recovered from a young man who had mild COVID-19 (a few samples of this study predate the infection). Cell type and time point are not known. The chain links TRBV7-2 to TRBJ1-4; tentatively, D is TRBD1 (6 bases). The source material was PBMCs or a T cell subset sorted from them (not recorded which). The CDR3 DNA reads TGTGCCAGCAGCCGAGGACAGACTAAACATGAAAAACTGTTTTTT. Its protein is CASSRGQTKHEKLFF.